Listed here are 11 T cell receptor beta chains from one sample, sequenced in a study of regulatory T cells in long-lasting Graves disease. Specified time point: newly diagnosed GD, antithyroid drugs for less than 3 months. There was RNA extracted from PBMCs, and the TCR library was made from it. HTBI primers from iRepertoire and Arm-PCR of CDR3 regions yielded the TCR beta libraries. TCRdb recomputed calls from the multiplex PCR reads with MiXCR, one row per CDR3 protein. This table has some 370,000 distinct CDR3 sequences, about an eighth appearing once. The same data also went into a second study, on T cells in Graves' hyperthyroidism and ophthalmopathy.

Sequenced here: peripheral blood mononuclear cells (PBMCs), sampled at new diagnosis, from a patient treated with antithyroid drugs. These receptors all come from a woman under 30 with Graves disease.

This clonotype was counted many times. The V gene is TRBV3-1, the J gene TRBJ1-1; D possibly corresponds to TRBD1 (6 bases). The germline V gene has CDR1 LGHDT and CDR2 YNNKEL (reference sequence). CDR3 size: 13 residues. The ends were cut back, 1 base at V and 9 bases at J, with 12 bases in the middle. The CDR3 DNA is TGTGCCAGCAGCCAAGTCACAGGGACGAAAGCTTTCTTT. As protein: CASSQVTGTKAFF.

In its sample, this clonotype was seen many times. The rearrangement joins TRBV19 to TRBJ2-1; D gene ambiguous. V was pared by 4 bases and J by 5 bases, with 9 bases between. The CDR3 loop spans 13 amino acids. Per germline, CDR1 LNHDA and CDR2 SQIVND (reference sequence). The CDR3 sequence: CASSTALNNEQFF. CDR3 DNA: TGTGCCAGTAGTACCGCCCTTAACAATGAGCAGTTCTTC.

This clonotype showed up just a few times. The chain employs TRBV4-2 and TRBJ2-5; D possibly corresponds to TRBD2 (6 bases). V gave up 1 base and J gave up 3 bases, with 12 bases separating them. The germline gives CDR1 LGHNA, CDR2 YNFKEQ. This CDR3 comprises 15 residues. CDR3: CASSQVGGFKETQYF. CDR3 sequence (DNA): TGTGCCAGCAGCCAAGTGGGGGGATTCAAAGAGACCCAGTACTTC.

The table lists this clonotype with many counts. The genes are TRBV5-1 and TRBJ1-1; D not resolved. Germline V gene data show CDR1 as SGHRS and CDR2 as YFSETQ. V was trimmed by 4 bases and J by 4 bases, leaving 11 bases between them. The CDR3 length is 13 residues. The CDR3 DNA sequence: TGCGCCAGCAGCCCTATTGGGGTCACTGAAGCTTTCTTT. As protein: CASSPIGVTEAFF.

The V call is TRBV12-3 or TRBV12-4, the J call TRBJ2-1; D ambiguous. The germline V and J ends were trimmed by 7 bases and 4 bases, with 14 bases remaining between them. This CDR3 is built from 14 residues. CDR3 amino acids: CASTPQPHYNEQFF. For the CDR3, the DNA is TGTGCCAGCACCCCGCAGCCCCATTACAATGAGCAGTTCTTC.

This clonotype was found many times. J is TRBJ2-1 and V is TRBV4-1; 9 bases fit TRBD2. J gave up 8 bases and V 1 base, and 6 bases lay outside the gene matches. CDR1 is MGHRA, CDR2 YSYEKL, per germline. This CDR3 is 15 amino acids long. CDR3 protein: CASSQVAGAGDEQFF. Written as DNA, the CDR3 is TGCGCCAGCAGCCAAGTAGCGGGGGCGGGCGATGAGCAGTTCTTC.

This clonotype was detected ten times or more. The V and J genes are TRBV20-1 and TRBJ2-3; no clear D gene. Germline CDR1 reads DFQATT; CDR2 reads SNEGSKA (reference sequence). The CDR3 is made up of 14 amino acids. Trimming cost V 1 base and J 1 base, with 9 bases left between them. CDR3 coding DNA: TGCAGTGCTAGAGGGCCAGCGCGCACAGATACGCAGTATTTT. Encoded protein: CSARGPARTDTQYF.

This clonotype was detected many times. The rearrangement links TRBV24-1 to TRBJ2-5, with D unresolved. Per germline, CDR1 KGHDR and CDR2 SFDVKD. The CDR3 runs 15 residues. The germline V and J ends were trimmed by 5 bases and 2 bases, with 14 bases remaining between them. The CDR3, as DNA: TGTGCCACCAGTGTACCGGCCGGAAAGCAAGAGACCCAGTACTTC. Amino acids: CATSVPAGKQETQYF.

This clonotype was counted at least ten times. This chain links TRBV12-3 or TRBV12-4 with TRBJ2-4, with D possibly being TRBD1 (6 bases). The CDR3 runs 14 residues. Trimming shortened V by 6 bases and J by 0 bases, and 9 bases separated the two germline ends. CDR3 DNA: TGTGCCAGCAGCCACAGGGTAGCCAAAAACATTCAGTACTTC. Its protein is CASSHRVAKNIQYF.

The chain employs TRBV15 and TRBJ2-1, with TRBD2 identical over 7 bases. The germline gives CDR1 LNHNV, CDR2 YYDKDF (reference sequence). V lost 0 bases and J lost 5; bases outside the gene matches: 10. This CDR3 is 17 amino acids long. Here the CDR3 DNA reads TGTGCCACCAGCAGAGATAGGCGAGGGAGGGTGAACAATGAGCAGTTCTTC. It encodes CATSRDRRGRVNNEQFF. Drawing the rest from reference TRBV15 and TRBJ2-1, the complete variable domain is DAMVIQNPRYQVTQFGKPVTLSCSQTLNHNVMYWYQQKSSQAPKLLFHYYDKDFNNEADTPDNFQSRRPNTSFCFLDIRSPGLGDTAMYLCATSRDRRGRVNNEQFFGPGTRLTVL.

This clonotype was found many times. The V and J genes are TRBV2 and TRBJ2-4; D assignment may be TRBD1 or TRBD2 (5 bases each). Germline CDR1 is SNHLY and CDR2 is FYNNEI. CDR3 size: 13 residues. The ends were cut back, 8 bases at V and 4 bases at J, with 12 bases in the middle. The CDR3 is CASGAGAKNIQYF. As DNA, the CDR3 is TGTGCCAGCGGTGCCGGGGCAAAAAACATTCAGTACTTC.